These T cell receptor beta chains were read from a single sample in a study of siplizumab effects on memory and regulatory T cells. TCRdb's table, derived via immunoSEQ multiplex PCR, lists solely in-frame clones and lacks some. The sample contains approximately 91,000 clones, over 90% of which appear only once. What was sequenced was CD8+ T cells sorted from blood. Receptor source: a human donor in good health. CDR3s include the opening cysteine and the closing phenylalanine or tryptophan. A D gene is named only where the DNA matches it firmly. Rows may omit the clone size; those that give it use once, few, many or a size class.

clone_size j_call d_call v_call cdr3_aa cdr3_nt
NA TRBJ2-2 TRBD2 TRBV9 CASSVGTSGGTGELFF TGTGCCAGCAGCGTAGGGACTAGCGGAGGCACCGGGGAGCTGTTTTTT
once TRBJ2-7 NA TRBV7-9 CASSLDVAEYEQYF TGTGCCAGCAGCTTAGATGTGGCAGAATACGAGCAGTACTTC
NA TRBJ1-2 TRBD1 TRBV2 CASGRNRGTNYGYTF TGTGCCAGCGGGCGGAACAGGGGAACGAACTATGGCTACACCTTC
NA TRBJ2-7 TRBD2 TRBV5-4 CASRSGTSGSYEQYF TGTGCCAGCAGATCCGGGACTAGCGGCTCCTACGAGCAGTACTTC
NA TRBJ2-1 TRBD1 TRBV9 CASSVDRTGVNEQFF TGTGCCAGCAGCGTAGACCGGACAGGGGTGAATGAGCAGTTCTTC
NA TRBJ1-2 NA TRBV5-4 CASSLFTEVGLGYTF TGTGCCAGCAGCTTGTTTACGGAAGTAGGTTTGGGCTACACCTTC
NA TRBJ2-1 NA TRBV11-3 CASSESGSRSAEQFF TGTGCCAGCAGTGAGAGTGGTAGCCGGTCCGCTGAGCAGTTCTTC
NA TRBJ2-3 NA TRBV4-1 CASSQETGYYSTDTQYF TGCGCCAGCAGCCAAGAGACCGGGTACTATAGCACAGATACGCAGTATTTT
NA TRBJ2-7 TRBD2 TRBV4-1 CASSQGLAGTYEQYF TGCGCCAGCAGCCAAGGACTAGCGGGGACCTACGAGCAGTACTTC
NA TRBJ2-7 NA TRBV21-1 CASSKNGQGTYEQYF TGTGCCAGCAGCAAAAATGGCCAGGGAACCTACGAGCAGTACTTC
NA TRBJ2-7 NA TRBV27 CASSPPSYEQYF TGTGCCAGCAGTCCCCCATCCTACGAGCAGTACTTC
once TRBJ2-7 NA TRBV11-2 CASSSLWVVSDKTSYEQYF TGTGCCAGCAGCTCACTCTGGGTAGTGTCGGACAAGACCTCCTACGAGCAGTACTTC
NA TRBJ1-1 TRBD1 TRBV2 CASTDRGGSDTEAFF TGTGCCAGCACGGACAGGGGAGGATCAGACACTGAAGCTTTCTTT
few TRBJ2-7 TRBD1 TRBV4-1 CASSQRQGTEQYF TGCGCCAGCAGCCAGAGACAGGGCACCGAGCAGTACTTC
NA TRBJ2-1 NA TRBV19 CASSIIPPDLSYNEQFF TGTGCCAGTAGTATAATTCCTCCGGACCTCTCCTACAATGAGCAGTTCTTC
NA TRBJ1-1 NA TRBV10-3 CAISDRGSEAFF TGTGCCATCAGTGACAGGGGTTCTGAAGCTTTCTTT
NA TRBJ2-7 NA TRBV7-9 CASSLPGTYEQYF TGTGCCAGCAGCTTGCCGGGGACCTACGAGCAGTACTTC
NA TRBJ2-7 NA TRBV29-1 CSVGDYEQYF TGCAGCGTTGGAGACTACGAGCAGTACTTC
once TRBJ2-1 TRBD2 TRBV10-3 CAISETSGSSYNEQFF TGTGCCATCAGTGAAACTAGCGGGAGCTCCTACAATGAGCAGTTCTTC
NA TRBJ1-2 TRBD1 TRBV9 CASSPGGGTRYYTF TGTGCCAGCAGCCCAGGGGGCGGGACTAGGTACTACACCTTC